These 10 T cell receptor beta chains were all obtained from the same sample, sequenced in a study of blood T cell repertoires in COVID-19. Libraries were prepared by immunoSEQ multiplex PCR; TCRdb keeps only in-frame clonotypes and omits some of them. The sample lists tens of thousands of clones; roughly 88% were seen once. The specimen was peripheral blood. Receptors were obtained from a man in his forties or fifties with active COVID-19.

The rearrangement links TRBV9 to TRBJ2-3; 10 bases match TRBD2. The CDR3 is made up of 17 amino acids. Germline assignment: CDR1 SGDLS and CDR2 YYNGEE. Trimming cost V 4 bases and J 5 bases; bases outside gene matches: 13. CDR3 nucleotides: TGTGCCAGCAGCCCAGGGTGGGTAGCGGGGGGTCAAGATACGCAGTATTTT. This translates into CASSPGWVAGGQDTQYF.

This clone was seen only once. The chain links TRBV29-1 to TRBJ2-7; 7 bases agree with TRBD2. V dropped 2 bases and J dropped 7; count of bases not matched to a gene: 2. This CDR3 is 11 amino acids long. CDR1 is SQVTM and CDR2 is ANQGSEA in the germline V gene. The CDR3 sequence: CSVESGVEQYF. CDR3 coding DNA: TGCAGCGTTGAAAGCGGGGTTGAGCAGTACTTC.

The chain joins TRBV10-3 to TRBJ1-1; the D is unclear. The CDR3 totals 13 residues. CDR1 is ENHRY and CDR2 is SYGVKD in the germline V gene. V was cut by 10 bases and J by 1 base, with 13 bases left in between. DNA of the CDR3: TGTGCCACGGAGAACGAGGGGAACACTGAAGCTTTCTTT. Encoded protein: CATENEGNTEAFF.

The V and J genes are TRBV5-1 and TRBJ2-1; the D gene is possibly TRBD2 (6 bases). The CDR3 is 15 amino acids. V lost 0 bases, J lost 6 bases, and 13 bases lay in between. Germline V gives CDR1 SGHRS, CDR2 YFSETQ. CDR3 region: CASSLVAGYSNEQFF. CDR3 bases: TGCGCCAGCAGCTTGGTGGCGGGGTATTCCAATGAGCAGTTCTTC. Full variable domain (remainder filled in from reference TRBV5-1 and TRBJ2-1): KAGVTQTPRYLIKTRGQQVTLSCSPISGHRSVSWYQQTPGQGLQFLFEYFSETQRNKGNFPGRFSGRQFSNSRSEMNVSTLELGDSALYLCASSLVAGYSNEQFFGPGTRLTVL.

V and J are TRBV9 and TRBJ2-1; 8 bases are a match to TRBD2. CDR3 size: 14 residues. Germline loops: CDR1 SGDLS, CDR2 YYNGEE. The trim removed 4 bases at V and 7 bases at J, leaving 7 bases unmatched. CDR3: CASSISGMGNEQFF. CDR3 sequence (DNA): TGTGCCAGCAGCATTAGCGGGATGGGTAATGAGCAGTTCTTC.

The V call is TRBV6-5, the J call TRBJ1-3; 9 bases match TRBD1. With V trimmed by 2 bases and J by 3 bases, 2 bases remained unmatched. The CDR3 sequence is 15 residues long. Germline V lookup: CDR1 MNHEY, CDR2 SVGAGI. Written as DNA, the CDR3 is TGTGCCAGCAGTTACAACAGGGGGCTTGGAAACACCATATATTTT. Protein: CASSYNRGLGNTIYF.

The chain links TRBV7-3 to TRBJ2-1; D may be TRBD1 (6 bases). This CDR3 region has 14 residues. V shed 8 bases and J shed 9 bases, with 20 bases lying between them. CDR1 and CDR2 (germline): SGHTA, FQGTGA. The CDR3 DNA reads as TGTGCCAGCTCCCTAGGGTCAGGGGTAGGTGAGCAGTTCTTC. This translates into CASSLGSGVGEQFF.

The sample holds one count of this clone. This chain connects TRBV29-1 to TRBJ2-2, with 10 positions matching TRBD1. The germline V gene has CDR1 SQVTM and CDR2 ANQGSEA. V lost 3 bases and J lost 6; bases outside the gene matches: 7. The CDR3 runs to 15 residues. The CDR3: CSVDPDRGKAGELFF. In DNA form, the CDR3 reads TGCAGCGTTGATCCGGACAGGGGGAAAGCCGGGGAGCTGTTTTTT.

This chain uses TRBV5-6 with TRBJ2-6; D is unresolved. Germline loops: CDR1 SGHDT, CDR2 YYEEEE. The CDR3 loop spans 16 amino acids. Trimming removed 1 base from V and 0 bases from J, with 8 bases in between. Written as DNA, the CDR3 is TGTGCCAGCAGCTTGCTCTCCTCCTCTGGGGCCAACGTCCTGACTTTC. Translated, it gives CASSLLSSSGANVLTF.

J is TRBJ1-5 and V is TRBV28; unclear D gene. The V and J ends lost 3 bases and 5 bases respectively, with 5 bases between them. The CDR3 sequence is 12 residues long. In germline, CDR1 is MDHEN, CDR2 SYDVKM. The CDR3 bases are TGTGCCAGCAGTTTCGCAGATCAGCCCCAGCATTTT. It specifies CASSFADQPQHF.